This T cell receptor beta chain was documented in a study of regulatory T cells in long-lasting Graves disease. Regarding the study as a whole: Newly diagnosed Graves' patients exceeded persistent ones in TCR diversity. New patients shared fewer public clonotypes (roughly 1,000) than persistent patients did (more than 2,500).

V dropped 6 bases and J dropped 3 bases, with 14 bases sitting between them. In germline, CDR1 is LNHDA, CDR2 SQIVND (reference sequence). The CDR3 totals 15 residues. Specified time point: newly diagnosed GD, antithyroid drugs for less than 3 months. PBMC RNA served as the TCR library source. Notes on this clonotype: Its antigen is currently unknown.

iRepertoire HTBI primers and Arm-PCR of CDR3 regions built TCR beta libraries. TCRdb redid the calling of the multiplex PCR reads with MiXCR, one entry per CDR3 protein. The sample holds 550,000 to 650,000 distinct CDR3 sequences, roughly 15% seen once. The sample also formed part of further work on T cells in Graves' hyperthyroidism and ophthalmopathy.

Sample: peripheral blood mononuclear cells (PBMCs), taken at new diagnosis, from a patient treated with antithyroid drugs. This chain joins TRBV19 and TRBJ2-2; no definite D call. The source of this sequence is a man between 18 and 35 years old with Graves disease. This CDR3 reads CASRSAYEDTGELFF. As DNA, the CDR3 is TGTGCCAGTAGATCGGCCTATGAGGACACCGGGGAGCTGTTTTTT.